This T cell receptor beta chain is from a study of T cells in Graves' hyperthyroidism and ophthalmopathy. RNA transcripts served as the template for amplifying TCR beta CDR3 regions. Initially, a first-round RT-PCR of the TCR CDR3 employed the HTBI primer set. MiXCR, run by TCRdb on the multiplex PCR reads, gives a single entry per CDR3 protein. The table has approximately 530,000 distinct CDR3 sequences, about 20% seen once. The receptor's source is a man aged 35-49 years with Graves' ophthalmopathy. The sequenced sample was blood.

Here the CDR3 reads CASSWRQGSPYEQYF. The CDR3 bases are TGCGCCAGCAGTTGGAGACAGGGAAGTCCTTACGAGCAGTACTTC. The chain uses TRBV4-1 and TRBJ2-7; TRBD1 agrees at 7 bases. Germline V gene lookup returns CDR1 MGHRA and CDR2 YSYEKL. The CDR3 sequence is 15 residues long. Trimming cost V 6 bases and J 4 bases; bases outside gene matches: 12.